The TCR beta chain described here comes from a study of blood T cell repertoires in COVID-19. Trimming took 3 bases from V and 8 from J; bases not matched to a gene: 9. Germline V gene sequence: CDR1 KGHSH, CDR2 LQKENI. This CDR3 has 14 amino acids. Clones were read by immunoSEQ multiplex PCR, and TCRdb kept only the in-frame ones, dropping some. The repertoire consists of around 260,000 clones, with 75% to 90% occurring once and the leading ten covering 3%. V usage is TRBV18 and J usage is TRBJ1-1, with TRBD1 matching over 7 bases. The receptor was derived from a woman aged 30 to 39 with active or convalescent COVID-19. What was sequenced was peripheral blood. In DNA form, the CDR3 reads TGTGCCAGCTCACCCGACAGGGTTGTGAGCGAAGCTTTCTTT. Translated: CASSPDRVVSEAFF.